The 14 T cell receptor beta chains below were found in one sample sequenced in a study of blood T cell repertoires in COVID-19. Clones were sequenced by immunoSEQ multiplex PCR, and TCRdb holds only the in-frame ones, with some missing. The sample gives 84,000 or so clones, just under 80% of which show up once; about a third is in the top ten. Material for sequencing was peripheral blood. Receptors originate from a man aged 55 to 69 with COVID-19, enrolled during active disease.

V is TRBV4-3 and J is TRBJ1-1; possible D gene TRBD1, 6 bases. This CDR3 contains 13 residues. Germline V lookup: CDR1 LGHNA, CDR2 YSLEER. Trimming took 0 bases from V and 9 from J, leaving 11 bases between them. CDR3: CASSQDRGMKAFF. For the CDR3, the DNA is TGCGCCAGCAGCCAAGACAGGGGAATGAAAGCTTTCTTT.

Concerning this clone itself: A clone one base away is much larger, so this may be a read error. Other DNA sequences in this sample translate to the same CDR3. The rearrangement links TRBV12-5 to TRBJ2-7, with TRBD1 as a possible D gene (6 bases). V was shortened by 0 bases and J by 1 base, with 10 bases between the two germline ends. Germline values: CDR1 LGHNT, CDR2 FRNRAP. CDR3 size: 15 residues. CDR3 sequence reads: CASGLVRRGSYEQYF. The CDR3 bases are TGTGCTAGTGGTTTGGTACGTAGGGGGTCCTACGAGCAGTACTTC.

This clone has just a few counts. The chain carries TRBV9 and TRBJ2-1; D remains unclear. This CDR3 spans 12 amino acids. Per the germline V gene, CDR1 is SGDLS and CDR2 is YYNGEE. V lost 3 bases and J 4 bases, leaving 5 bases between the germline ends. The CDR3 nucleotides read TGTGCCAGCAGCGCACTATACAATGAGCAGTTCTTC. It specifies CASSALYNEQFF.

Here the CDR3 reads CASSLPGGYYGYTF. The DNA of the CDR3 is TGTGCCAGCAGCTTACCAGGGGGGTACTATGGCTACACCTTC. The chain joins TRBV7-2 to TRBJ1-2, with 7 bases aligning to TRBD1. V trimming: 2 bases; J trimming: 3 bases; junction bases outside the gene matches: 3. Germline V lookup: CDR1 SGHTA, CDR2 FQGNSA. This CDR3 contains 14 residues.

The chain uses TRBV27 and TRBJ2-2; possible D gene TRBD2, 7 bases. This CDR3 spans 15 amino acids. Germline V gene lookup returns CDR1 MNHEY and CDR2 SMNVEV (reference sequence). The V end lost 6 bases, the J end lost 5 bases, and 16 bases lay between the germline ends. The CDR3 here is CASSGGGAGTGELFF. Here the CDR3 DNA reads TGTGCCAGCAGCGGAGGGGGGGCAGGGACCGGGGAGCTGTTTTTT.

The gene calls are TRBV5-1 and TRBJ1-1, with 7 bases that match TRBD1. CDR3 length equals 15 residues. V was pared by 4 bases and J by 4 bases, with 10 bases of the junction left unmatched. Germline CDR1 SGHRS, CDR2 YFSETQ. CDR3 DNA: TGCGCCAGCAGCCGCCAGGTGACAGGGAGCACTGAAGCTTTCTTT. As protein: CASSRQVTGSTEAFF. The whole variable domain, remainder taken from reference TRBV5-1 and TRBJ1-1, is KAGVTQTPRYLIKTRGQQVTLSCSPISGHRSVSWYQQTPGQGLQFLFEYFSETQRNKGNFPGRFSGRQFSNSRSEMNVSTLELGDSALYLCASSRQVTGSTEAFFGQGTRLTVV.

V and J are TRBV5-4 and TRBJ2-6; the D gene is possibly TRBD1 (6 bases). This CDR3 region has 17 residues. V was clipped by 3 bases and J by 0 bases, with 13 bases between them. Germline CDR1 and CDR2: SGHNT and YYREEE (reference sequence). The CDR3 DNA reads TGTGCCAGCAGCTCTTCCACAGGGTACTCTGGGGCCAACGTCCTGACTTTC. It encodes CASSSSTGYSGANVLTF.

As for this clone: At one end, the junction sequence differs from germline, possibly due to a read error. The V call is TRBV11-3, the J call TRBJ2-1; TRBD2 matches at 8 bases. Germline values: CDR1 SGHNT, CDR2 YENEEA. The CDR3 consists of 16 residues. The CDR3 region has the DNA TGTGCCAGCAGCCTAGAAAGCGGGAGAGATTACAATGAGCAGTTCTTC. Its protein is CASSLESGRDYNEQFF. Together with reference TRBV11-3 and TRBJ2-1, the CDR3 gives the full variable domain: EAGVVQSPRYKIIEKKQPVAFWCNPISGHNTLYWYLQNLGQGPELLIRYENEEAVDDSQLPKDRFSAERLKGVDSTLKIQPAELGDSAVYLCASSLESGRDYNEQFFGPGTRLTVL.

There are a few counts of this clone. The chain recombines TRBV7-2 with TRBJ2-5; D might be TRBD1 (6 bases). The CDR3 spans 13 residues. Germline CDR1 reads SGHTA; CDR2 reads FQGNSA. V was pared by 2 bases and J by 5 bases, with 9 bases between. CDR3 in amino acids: CASSLLRGETQYF. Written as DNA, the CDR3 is TGTGCCAGCAGCTTACTCAGGGGCGAGACCCAGTACTTC.

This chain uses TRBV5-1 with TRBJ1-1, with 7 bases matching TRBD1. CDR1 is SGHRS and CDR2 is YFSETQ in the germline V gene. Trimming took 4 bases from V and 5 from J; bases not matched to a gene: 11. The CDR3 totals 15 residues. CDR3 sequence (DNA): TGCGCCAGCAGCCTAGACAGGGTGAAGGGAACTGAAGCTTTCTTT. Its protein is CASSLDRVKGTEAFF.

For the CDR3, the DNA is TGTGCCAGCAGCTGGGACAGGGGTCTGCAGTACTTC. This gives the protein CASSWDRGLQYF. The V and J genes are TRBV7-2 and TRBJ2-7, with 10 bases identical to TRBD1. Per the germline V gene, CDR1 is SGHTA and CDR2 is FQGNSA. This CDR3 spans 12 amino acids. Unmatched junction bases numbered 3, after V lost 4 bases and J lost 9 bases.

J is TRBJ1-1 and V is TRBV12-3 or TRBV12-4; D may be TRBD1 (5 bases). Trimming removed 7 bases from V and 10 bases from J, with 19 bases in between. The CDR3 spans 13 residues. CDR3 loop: CASTSSGGVSAFF. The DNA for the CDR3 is TGTGCCAGCACTTCAAGCGGGGGGGTCTCAGCTTTCTTT.

CDR3 in amino acids: CASSPPLGHLNTEAFF. The CDR3 bases are TGTGCCAGCAGTCCACCATTGGGACATCTGAACACTGAAGCTTTCTTT. The chain couples TRBV27 to TRBJ1-1, with D possibly matching TRBD1 (6 bases). The length of the CDR3 is 16 residues. The V gene's germline CDR1 is MNHEY and CDR2 SMNVEV (reference sequence). Trimming cost V 5 bases and J 0 bases, with 16 bases left between them.

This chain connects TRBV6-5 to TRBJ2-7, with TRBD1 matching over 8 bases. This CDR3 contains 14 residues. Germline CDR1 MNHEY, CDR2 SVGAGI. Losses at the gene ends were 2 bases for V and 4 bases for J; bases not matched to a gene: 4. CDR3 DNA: TGTGCCAGCAGTTACGTCAGGGGGCAGTACGAGCAGTACTTC. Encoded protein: CASSYVRGQYEQYF.